This T cell receptor beta chain was sequenced during a study of high-grade serous ovarian cancer treatment subgroups. Whole-study context: On average, 14,192 reads and 6,500 to 8,000 unique TCR beta rearrangements were obtained per sample.

Germline values: CDR1 SEHNR, CDR2 FQNEAQ (reference sequence). V lost 0 bases and J lost 7; bases outside the gene matches: 4. CDR3 length: 15 amino acids. The repertoire was sequenced with immunoSEQ multiplex PCR; TCRdb's copy has only in-frame clones and lacks some. The sample has nearly 7,000 clones, about 79% seen once. As regards this clone: Its antigen is undetermined.

Tumor samples were obtained before definitive surgery or chemotherapy. Whole-study findings and limits: Different patients shared almost no repertoire; same-patient tumors shared roughly 0.11 to 0.85. Without spatial data, bulk sequencing limits insight into HGSC tumor diversity.

The clonotype was recovered from a human donor with high-grade serous ovarian cancer. This rearrangement joins TRBV7-9 to TRBJ2-2; 8 bases align to TRBD1. Material for sequencing was tumor tissue. As DNA, the CDR3 is TGTGCCAGCAGCTTAGCGGACAGGGAAGGCGGGGAGCTGTTTTTT. Protein sequence: CASSLADREGGELFF.